The 5 T cell receptor beta chains listed next were all sequenced from one sample in a study of blood T cell repertoires in COVID-19. Libraries were prepared by immunoSEQ multiplex PCR; TCRdb keeps only in-frame clonotypes and omits some of them. The repertoire consists of some 300,000 clones, with about 88% occurring once and the leading ten covering around a tenth. Source material: PBMCs or T cells enriched from blood (not recorded which). These receptor sequences come from a woman aged 40 to 50 who had recovered from COVID-19.

J is TRBJ2-3 and V is TRBV6-5; perhaps TRBD2 as D (6 bases). V was clipped by 8 bases and J by 7 bases, with 19 bases between them. The germline V gene has CDR1 MNHEY and CDR2 SVGAGI. CDR3 length equals 14 residues. The CDR3 nucleotides are TGTGCCAGCGGCGGGGCAGGCGGAGCAAATACGCAGTATTTT. Translation: CASGGAGGANTQYF.

V is TRBV3-1 (or the pseudogene TRBV3-2) and J is TRBJ2-1; 9 positions agree with TRBD2. CDR3 size: 16 residues. Germline-derived CDR1 and CDR2 are LGHDT and YNNKEL (reference sequence). The trim removed 4 bases at V and 4 bases at J, leaving 8 bases unmatched. Here the CDR3 DNA reads TGTGCCAGCAGCCCCTGGGTAGCGGGGGTATACAATGAGCAGTTCTTC. Translated: CASSPWVAGVYNEQFF.

This rearrangement joins TRBV19 to TRBJ1-5; no clear D. The ends were cut back, 4 bases at V and 2 bases at J, with 9 bases in the middle. CDR1 LNHDA and CDR2 SQIVND come from the germline V gene (reference sequence). This CDR3 has 14 residues. DNA of the CDR3: TGTGCCAGTAGTAGGCAGGAAGGCAATCAGCCCCAGCATTTT. Its translation: CASSRQEGNQPQHF.

The chain recombines TRBV11-3 with TRBJ2-2; 8 bases map to TRBD1. V was pared by 3 bases and J by 7 bases, with 10 bases of the junction left unmatched. Germline CDR1 is SGHNT and CDR2 is YENEEA. This CDR3 is 16 amino acids long. CDR3 bases: TGTGCCAGCAGCTTTTCCAGGGGGCGAGGGGACGGGGAGCTGTTTTTT. Translation: CASSFSRGRGDGELFF.

V is TRBV7-2 and J is TRBJ2-4; 7 bases are shared with TRBD2. The CDR3 spans 14 residues. The J segment lost 9 bases and the V segment lost 1 base, leaving 6 bases of the junction unmatched. Germline V lookup: CDR1 SGHTA, CDR2 FQGNSA. Written as DNA, the CDR3 is TGTGCCAGCAGCTTAGAGCGGGGCCCATCCATTCAGTACTTC. Encoded protein: CASSLERGPSIQYF.